This T cell receptor beta chain comes out of a study of cytomegalovirus exposure and HLA in healthy donors. General observations from the study: The study carried out a later analysis of TCR beta sequences. It associated 16,951 of them with specific HLA alleles at a false discovery rate of 0.05.

With respect to this clone: What it recognizes is unknown. Relative to the germline gene, one junction end is altered; a read error may explain this.

Looked up from germline, CDR1 is SQVTM and CDR2 is ANQGSEA. The CDR3 length is 14 residues. With 60 Vbeta and 13 Jbeta primers, the PCR was carried out. Profiling relied on immunoSEQ multiplex PCR, and the TCRdb table lists in-frame clones only, not all of them. The repertoire holds hundreds of thousands of clones, with around four fifths as singletons. Sequences were obtained from PBMCs. This clonotype originated in a male donor in good health and CMV-seronegative. The chain couples TRBV29-1 to TRBJ2-1; TRBD1 matches at 9 bases. In nucleotides, the CDR3 is TGCAGTGTTGACGGCGGGGACAGGGACAATGAGCAGTTCTTC. It yields the protein CSVDGGDRDNEQFF.